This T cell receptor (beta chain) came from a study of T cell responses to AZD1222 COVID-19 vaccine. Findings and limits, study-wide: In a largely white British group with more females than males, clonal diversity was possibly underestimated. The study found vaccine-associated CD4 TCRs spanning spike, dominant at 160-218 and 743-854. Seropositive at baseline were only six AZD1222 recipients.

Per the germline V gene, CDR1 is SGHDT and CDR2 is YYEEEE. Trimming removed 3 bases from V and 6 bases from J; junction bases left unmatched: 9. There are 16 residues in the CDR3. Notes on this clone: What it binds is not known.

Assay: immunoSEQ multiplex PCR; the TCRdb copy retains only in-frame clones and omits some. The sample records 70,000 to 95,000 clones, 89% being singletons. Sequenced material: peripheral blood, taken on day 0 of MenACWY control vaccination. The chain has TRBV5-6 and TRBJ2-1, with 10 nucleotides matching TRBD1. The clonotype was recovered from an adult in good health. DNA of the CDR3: TGTGCCAGCAGCTCTCCGTGGGACAGGGGTGGCAATGAGCAGTTCTTC. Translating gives CASSSPWDRGGNEQFF.